This T cell receptor (beta chain) is from a study of blood T cell repertoires in COVID-19. Some clones are missing from TCRdb's copy, which holds only in-frame ones; the method was immunoSEQ multiplex PCR. The table records roughly 96,000 clones, around 81% of them present only once. The sequenced sample consisted of peripheral blood. The clonotype was recovered from a man aged 60-69 years with acute or convalescent COVID-19.

The CDR3 spells CASSYFGQGSGYTF. DNA of the CDR3: TGTGCCAGCAGTTACTTCGGACAGGGCTCTGGCTACACCTTC. V gene TRBV6-5 combines with J gene TRBJ1-2; TRBD1 agrees at 8 bases. Looked up from germline, CDR1 is MNHEY and CDR2 is SVGAGI. After removal of 1 base from V and 7 bases from J, the junction contained 5 bases not matched to a gene. CDR3 length equals 14 residues.